What follows are 30 T cell receptor beta chains derived from one specimen sequenced in a study of Graves' ophthalmopathy and Graves' hyperthyroidism. Transcripts of RNA were the source for amplifying TCR beta CDR3 regions. The library came from an HTBI-primed first-round RT-PCR and a second-round multiplex PCR. Via MiXCR, TCRdb re-called the multiplex PCR reads, giving one row per CDR3 protein. The sample has about 1.2 million distinct CDR3 sequences; around a third are singletons. The specimen was peripheral blood or thyroid tissue (not recorded which). The source is an adult man with Graves' hyperthyroidism.

This rearrangement joins TRBV5-1 to TRBJ1-6; D may be TRBD1 (5 bases). The V gene's germline CDR1 is SGHRS and CDR2 YFSETQ. The CDR3 has 15 amino acids. V dropped 0 bases and J dropped 7 bases, with 11 bases sitting between them. The CDR3 DNA reads TGCGCCAGCAGCTTGGAATACAGGAGAAATTCACCCCTCCACTTT. Translation: CASSLEYRRNSPLHF. Together with reference TRBV5-1 and TRBJ1-6, the CDR3 gives the full variable domain: KAGVTQTPRYLIKTRGQQVTLSCSPISGHRSVSWYQQTPGQGLQFLFEYFSETQRNKGNFPGRFSGRQFSNSRSEMNVSTLELGDSALYLCASSLEYRRNSPLHFGNGTRLTVT.

This clonotype appeared a few times. The J gene is TRBJ1-6, the V gene TRBV12-3 or TRBV12-4; TRBD1 matches at 10 bases. V dropped 7 bases and J dropped 9; count of bases not matched to a gene: 15. The CDR3 loop spans 17 amino acids. The CDR3 loop reads CASTKGLTGTGVSPLHF. CDR3 DNA sequence: TGTGCCAGCACCAAGGGGCTAACCGGGACAGGGGTTTCACCCCTCCACTTT.

The table lists this clonotype with many counts. The chain has TRBV10-3 and TRBJ1-1; D remains unclear. CDR1 and CDR2 (germline): ENHRY, SYGVKD. V lost 8 bases and J 0 bases, leaving 10 bases between the germline ends. CDR3 size: 13 residues. CDR3 nucleotide sequence: TGTGCCATCGCCTCTGGGATGAACACTGAAGCTTTCTTT. Residues: CAIASGMNTEAFF.

The J gene is TRBJ2-3, the V gene TRBV5-1; unclear D gene. Between the trimmed V and J ends, which lost 2 bases and 0 bases, there was a span of 10 bases. This CDR3 region has 15 residues. Germline V gene sequence: CDR1 SGHRS, CDR2 YFSETQ. The CDR3 reads CASSFLGFSTDTQYF. In DNA, the CDR3 is TGCGCCAGCAGCTTCCTGGGATTTAGCACAGATACGCAGTATTTT.

The V call is TRBV11-2, the J call TRBJ2-7; 10 bases fit TRBD2. This CDR3 has 17 amino acids. The V gene end was trimmed by 1 base and the J gene end by 1 base; junction bases not matched to a gene: 7. CDR1 is SGHAT, CDR2 FQNNGV, per germline. CDR3 amino acids: CASSLGASGSRSYEQYF. DNA of the CDR3: TGTGCCAGCAGCTTAGGGGCTAGCGGGAGTAGATCCTACGAGCAGTACTTC. The full variable domain, completed using reference TRBV11-2 and TRBJ2-7, is EAGVAQSPRYKIIEKRQSVAFWCNPISGHATLYWYQQILGQGPKLLIQFQNNGVVDDSQLPKDRFSAERLKGVDSTLKIQPAKLEDSAVYLCASSLGASGSRSYEQYFGPGTRLTVT.

The chain joins TRBV2 to TRBJ1-1, with D unresolved. This CDR3 spans 15 amino acids. The germline CDR1 and CDR2 sequences are SNHLY and FYNNEI. V was trimmed by 2 bases and J by 1 base, leaving 11 bases between them. The CDR3 DNA reads TGTGCCAGCAGTGAAACTACGCGGGGGAACACTGAAGCTTTCTTT. Amino acid sequence: CASSETTRGNTEAFF. The whole variable domain, filled in from reference TRBV2 and TRBJ1-1, reads EPEVTQTPSHQVTQMGQEVILRCVPISNHLYFYWYRQILGQKVEFLVSFYNNEISEKSEIFDDQFSVERPDGSNFTLKIRSTKLEDSAMYFCASSETTRGNTEAFFGQGTRLTVV.

CDR3 coding DNA: TGTGCCAGCAGCTTCTCTAGCGCGGCCAACACCGGGGAGCTGTTTTTT. Translated: CASSFSSAANTGELFF. The V and J genes are TRBV7-3 and TRBJ2-2; tentative D call: TRBD2 (6 bases). The germline V and J ends were trimmed by 3 bases and 2 bases, with 13 bases remaining between them. This CDR3 spans 16 amino acids. Per germline, CDR1 SGHTA and CDR2 FQGTGA.

This clonotype came up many times. This rearrangement joins TRBV12-3 or TRBV12-4 to TRBJ1-2, with 9 bases matching TRBD1. V shed 3 bases, J shed 4 bases, and the junction held 3 bases outside the gene matches. The CDR3 has 14 amino acids. CDR3: CASSLTGGIYGYTF. As DNA, the CDR3 is TGTGCCAGCAGTTTGACAGGGGGGATCTATGGCTACACCTTC.

This clonotype was seen repeatedly, ten times or more. The chain combines TRBV7-2 with TRBJ1-2; weak D call: TRBD1 (5 bases). Trimming left V 5 bases short and J 3 bases short, with 10 bases between. CDR1 and CDR2 from the germline V gene are SGHTA and FQGNSA. CDR3 size: 13 residues. CDR3 sequence (DNA): TGTGCCAGCAGCGAGACAGATTACTATGGCTACACCTTC. Translating it yields CASSETDYYGYTF. The full variable domain, rest sourced from reference TRBV7-2 and TRBJ1-2, is GAGVSQSPSNKVTEKGKDVELRCDPISGHTALYWYRQSLGQGLEFLIYFQGNSAPDKSGLPSDRFSAERTGGSVSTLTIQRTQQEDSAVYLCASSETDYYGYTFGSGTRLTVV.

This chain uses TRBV7-9 with TRBJ2-2; 10 bases agree with TRBD2. V was clipped by 5 bases and J by 4 bases; unmatched bases: 4. Germline assignment: CDR1 SEHNR and CDR2 FQNEAQ (reference sequence). The CDR3 runs 15 residues. The CDR3 bases are TGTGCCAGCAGCCATAGCGGGAGGCCCACCGGGGAGCTGTTTTTT. Translating gives CASSHSGRPTGELFF. Looking up the rest from reference TRBV7-9 and TRBJ2-2 gives the full variable domain: DTGVSQNPRHKITKRGQNVTFRCDPISEHNRLYWYRQTLGQGPEFLTYFQNEAQLEKSRLLSDRFSAERPKGSFSTLEIQRTEQGDSAMYLCASSHSGRPTGELFFGEGSRLTVL.

Worth noting for this clonotype: A read error may be the cause here, since a much bigger clone is one base away. The V call is TRBV10-3, the J call TRBJ1-5; the D gene is possibly TRBD1 (6 bases). Germline V gene lookup returns CDR1 ENHRY and CDR2 SYGVKD. The CDR3 consists of 14 residues. Between the trimmed V and J ends, which lost 5 bases and 7 bases, there was a span of 15 bases. The CDR3 DNA follows: TGTGCCATCAGTAGATACAGGGCCGAGCAGCCCCAGCATTTT. This sequence encodes CAISRYRAEQPQHF.

At least ten counts were recorded for this clonotype. The chain combines TRBV12-3 or TRBV12-4 with TRBJ1-2, with 7 bases matching TRBD1. The V and J ends lost 5 bases and 4 bases, in that order; junction bases with no gene match: 10. This CDR3 region has 15 residues. The CDR3, as DNA: TGTGCCAGCAGTGCAACAGGGGAGGTCGGCTATGGCTACACCTTC. This translates into CASSATGEVGYGYTF.

The table lists this clonotype with many counts. The J gene is TRBJ2-7, the V gene TRBV20-1; no definite D call. CDR3 length equals 12 residues. CDR1 is DFQATT, CDR2 SNEGSKA, per germline (reference sequence). The CDR3 loop is CSGRSRAYEQYF. In DNA, the CDR3 is TGCAGCGGACGGTCCAGAGCCTACGAGCAGTACTTC.

This clonotype was seen at least ten times. The chain joins TRBV12-3 or TRBV12-4 to TRBJ1-1; D is unresolved. CDR3 size: 14 residues. The V end lost 0 bases, the J end lost 6 bases, and 11 bases lay between the germline ends. The CDR3 nucleotides are TGTGCCAGCAGTTTAGCGCAGGAGGCTCCTGAAGCTTTCTTT. Amino acid sequence: CASSLAQEAPEAFF.

The genes are TRBV25-1 and TRBJ2-7; D possibly uses TRBD1 or TRBD2 (6 bases each). The germline CDR1 and CDR2 sequences are MGHDK and SYGVNS. Trimming cost V 1 base and J 4 bases, with 20 bases left between them. The CDR3 extends over 17 amino acids. The CDR3 spells CASSEFPGRDILYEQYF. CDR3 in DNA: TGTGCCAGCAGTGAATTCCCGGGGCGGGACATCTTATACGAGCAGTACTTC.

This clonotype occurred many times. The CDR3 sequence is CASSTRPLSGANVLTF. The CDR3, as DNA: TGTGCCAGCAGCACCCGACCCCTCTCTGGGGCCAACGTCCTGACTTTC. This chain uses TRBV7-2 with TRBJ2-6; D is undetermined. CDR1 is SGHTA and CDR2 is FQGNSA in the germline V gene. V was clipped by 5 bases and J by 0 bases, with 11 bases between them. The CDR3 has 16 residues.

This clonotype was observed a handful of times. V usage is TRBV27 and J usage is TRBJ1-6; D call uncertain. V dropped 6 bases and J dropped 6 bases, with 12 bases sitting between them. CDR1 and CDR2 from the germline V gene are MNHEY and SMNVEV (reference sequence). The CDR3 has 14 amino acids. The CDR3 nucleotides are TGTGCCAGCAGGCCCGACCCCAGTAATTCACCCCTCCACTTT. It codes for CASRPDPSNSPLHF.

Notes on this clonotype: With a much larger clone just one base away, this may be a read error. A read error is likely, as this CDR3 ends without the conserved phenylalanine or tryptophan. This chain links TRBV14 with TRBJ1-1; TRBD1 matches at 8 bases. Trimming took 4 bases from V and 6 from J; bases not matched to a gene: 4. The CDR3 covers 13 residues. From germline, CDR1 is SGHDN and CDR2 FVKESK. CDR3 DNA sequence: TGTGCCAGCAGCCGAGAGACAGGGGCTGAAGCTTTCTCT. The encoded protein is CASSRETGAEAFS.

This clonotype was detected many times. The J gene is TRBJ2-5, the V gene TRBV15; D not resolved. Trimming cost V 3 bases and J 2 bases, with 4 bases left between them. Germline V gene lookup returns CDR1 LNHNV and CDR2 YYDKDF (reference sequence). The CDR3 is 12 amino acids. CDR3: CATSRGQETQYF. The CDR3 nucleotides are TGTGCCACCAGCAGGGGACAAGAGACCCAGTACTTC.

This clonotype occurred many times. The chain carries TRBV24-1 and TRBJ1-5, with 8 positions matching TRBD1. This CDR3 spans 15 amino acids. J was trimmed by 4 bases and V by 4 bases; bases with no gene match: 5. CDR1 KGHDR and CDR2 SFDVKD come from the germline V gene. DNA of the CDR3: TGTGCCACCAGTGACCCCACAGGGGGTAATCAGCCCCAGCATTTT. Protein: CATSDPTGGNQPQHF.

In this sample, this clonotype turned up many times. This chain connects TRBV11-2 to TRBJ2-7, with 8 bases matching TRBD2. The CDR3 consists of 14 residues. J gave up 4 bases and V 5 bases, and 7 bases lay outside the gene matches. Germline V gene data show CDR1 as SGHAT and CDR2 as FQNNGV. CDR3: CASSTERGSYEQYF. The DNA of the CDR3 is TGTGCCAGCAGCACCGAGCGGGGGAGTTACGAGCAGTACTTC.

This clonotype appeared once. The J gene is TRBJ2-5, the V gene TRBV20-1; D not resolved. Near its end, the DNA agrees better with TRBJ2-1, so the J call may be wrong. The germline gives CDR1 DFQATT, CDR2 SNEGSKA (reference sequence). The CDR3 loop spans 13 amino acids. The CDR3 spells CSARGTHYNEQFF. In nucleotides, the CDR3 is TGCAGTGCTAGAGGGACCCACTACAATGAGCAGTTCTTC.

Concerning this clonotype itself: Just one base apart from a much larger clone, this may be a read error. V usage is TRBV11-1 and J usage is TRBJ2-5, with D perhaps matching TRBD1 (6 bases). Per germline, CDR1 SGHAT and CDR2 FQDESV (reference sequence). The length of the CDR3 is 16 residues. Trimming removed 2 bases at V and 5 bases at J, with 18 bases between. Written as DNA, the CDR3 is TGTGCCAGCAGCTTATTTGGCAGGGGCGGCTCCGAGACCCAGTACTTC. Translation gives CASSLFGRGGSETQYF.

For this clonotype: This may come from a read error, since a much larger clone is one base off. The V call is TRBV6-6, the J call TRBJ2-2; D call uncertain. The CDR3 has 12 residues. Per germline, CDR1 MNHNY and CDR2 SVGAGI (reference sequence). This CDR3 is CDSSYDSGELFF. CDR3 nucleotides: TGTGACAGCAGTTACGACTCCGGGGAGCTGTTTTTT.

The chain uses TRBV18 and TRBJ1-4, with 7 bases matching TRBD1. CDR3 size: 15 residues. Germline V CDR1 and CDR2: KGHSH, LQKENI. Trimming took 5 bases from V and 1 from J; bases not matched to a gene: 4. In DNA, the CDR3 is TGTGCCAGCTCATATGCAGGGGGAACTAATGAAAAACTGTTTTTT. This sequence encodes CASSYAGGTNEKLFF.

This clonotype has at least ten counts. The chain joins TRBV12-3 or TRBV12-4 to TRBJ1-5; the match to TRBD1 covers 12 bases. The CDR3 is made up of 20 amino acids. V lost 5 bases and J lost 5; bases outside the gene matches: 19. The CDR3 bases are TGTGCCAGCAGTCGGATCGGGGGACAGGGGGCAACGGGGCCGGATCAGCCCCAGCATTTT. Amino acids: CASSRIGGQGATGPDQPQHF.

The chain links TRBV11-2 to TRBJ2-1, with no clear D. The V and J ends lost 8 bases and 6 bases respectively, with 20 bases between them. This CDR3 is 15 amino acids long. Germline V gene lookup returns CDR1 SGHAT and CDR2 FQNNGV. The CDR3 spells CASLDGQVGSNEQFF. DNA of the CDR3: TGTGCCAGCCTCGACGGGCAGGTCGGTTCCAATGAGCAGTTCTTC.

This clonotype has just a few counts. A much bigger clone sits one base away, suggesting this may be a read error. The genes are TRBV12-3 or TRBV12-4 and TRBJ1-5, with TRBD1 matching over 9 bases. The CDR3 runs to 14 residues. CDR3 residues: CAGSTGTGSQPQHF. CDR3 coding DNA: TGTGCCGGCAGCACAGGGACAGGGAGTCAGCCCCAGCATTTT.

On this clonotype: Because the CDR3's place on the DNA is in doubt, the DNA is left out and the CDR3 is given as listed by TCRdb. V and J are TRBV5-1 and TRBJ1-3; TRBD1, the table's D call, lacks a check against the DNA. From germline, CDR1 is SGHRS and CDR2 YFSETQ. The CDR3 spans 18 residues, counting both ends. Here the CDR3 reads CASSLVGTGAGAGNTVYF.

As to this clonotype: A much bigger clone sits one base away, suggesting this may be a read error. This chain uses TRBV9 with TRBJ1-6; D call uncertain. The germline V gene has CDR1 SGDLS and CDR2 YYNGEE. There are 15 residues in the CDR3. CDR3 protein: CASSAWEGMQSPPHF. The CDR3 nucleotides are TGTGCCAGCAGCGCATGGGAGGGTATGCAATCACCCCCCCACTTT.